This T cell receptor beta chain derives from a study of beta chain features in type 1 diabetes. Only a few counts were recorded for this clone. The target antigen is unknown. Broader study findings: It was among patients, rather than healthy donors, that naive, central memory and Treg TCRB repertoires appeared more similar. TCRB CDR3s were moderately but significantly shorter in Type 1 diabetes patients in all four CD4+ subsets. VDJ junctions in type 1 diabetes patients carried more deletions and fewer insertions.

Each donor gave one heparinised blood draw averaging around 120 mL. Populations obtained by sorting all exceeded 95% purity. Expressed TCRB transcripts were sequenced, since all the RNA that had been isolated was reverse transcribed. Generated by immunoSEQ multiplex PCR, the TCRdb table keeps only in-frame clones and is missing some. The repertoire holds about 190,000 clones, almost 8% seen once, with about 0.5% in the top ten. The sequence derives from a man younger than 30 with type 1 diabetes. Sequenced sample: central memory CD4+ T cells from blood.

In DNA, the CDR3 is TGTGCCAGCAGCTTAGCCGCAGGATTGAAATCCTACAATGAGCAGTTCTTC. Encoded protein: CASSLAAGLKSYNEQFF. The chain employs TRBV7-9 and TRBJ2-1, with D unclear. Looked up from germline, CDR1 is SEHNR and CDR2 is FQNEAQ (reference sequence). The CDR3 has 17 residues. Trimming took 0 bases from V and 1 from J, leaving 13 bases between them.